These 15 T cell receptor beta chains came from one sample sequenced in a study of control samples from healthy donors and cancer patients. The repertoire was sequenced with immunoSEQ multiplex PCR; TCRdb's copy has only in-frame clones and lacks some. The sample contains some 150,000 clones, around 92% of which appear only once. Material for sequencing was blood. These receptors all stem from a young man in good health.

At least ten counts were recorded for this clone. The rearrangement uses TRBV19 and TRBJ1-3; D ambiguous. The germline V and J ends were trimmed by 7 bases and 0 bases, with 13 bases remaining between them. CDR1 LNHDA and CDR2 SQIVND come from the germline V gene (reference sequence). The CDR3 totals 15 residues. The CDR3 DNA is TGTGCCAGTACCACGGCTCTCCTCTCTGGAAACACCATATATTTT. This gives the protein CASTTALLSGNTIYF.

This clone was picked up one time. The chain recombines TRBV30 with TRBJ1-4; tentatively, D is TRBD1 (5 bases). The CDR3 sequence is 15 residues long. The V gene lost 2 bases and the J gene lost 5 bases, with 15 bases spanning the gap. Germline CDR1 is GTSNPN and CDR2 is SVGIG (reference sequence). The CDR3 loop reads CAWSIRDRRNEKLFF. For the CDR3, the DNA is TGTGCCTGGAGTATCCGGGACCGCAGAAATGAAAAACTGTTTTTT.

V and J are TRBV7-9 and TRBJ1-2, with a tentative D call TRBD1 (6 bases). Looked up from germline, CDR1 is SEHNR and CDR2 is FQNEAQ (reference sequence). V dropped 7 bases and J dropped 5 bases, with 20 bases sitting between them. The CDR3 runs 15 residues. As DNA, the CDR3 is TGTGCCAGCACCCAAGGAAGGGGGATGAGTTATGGCTACACCTTC. Its translation: CASTQGRGMSYGYTF.

The chain links TRBV29-1 to TRBJ2-3, with TRBD1 matching over 9 bases. Germline CDR1 and CDR2: SQVTM and ANQGSEA. This CDR3 spans 15 amino acids. The V gene end was trimmed by 3 bases and the J gene end by 3 bases; junction bases not matched to a gene: 7. The DNA for the CDR3 is TGCAGCGTTGAGCCGGGACAGGGAATGACAGATACGCAGTATTTT. The encoded protein is CSVEPGQGMTDTQYF.

The chain joins TRBV27 to TRBJ1-1, with TRBD1 identical over 7 bases. Germline CDR1 is MNHEY and CDR2 is SMNVEV (reference sequence). The junction had 2 bases not matched to a gene; V was cut back by 2 bases and J by 11 bases. The CDR3 contains 11 residues. Written as DNA, the CDR3 is TGTGCCAGCAGTTTAGGACAGGAGGCTTTCTTT. Translation: CASSLGQEAFF.

The chain uses TRBV30 and TRBJ2-3; 8 nucleotides agree with TRBD2. CDR1 GTSNPN and CDR2 SVGIG come from the germline V gene (reference sequence). The CDR3 runs to 15 residues. Losses at the gene ends were 2 bases for V and 2 bases for J; bases not matched to a gene: 6. The CDR3: CAWSRGGGATDTQYF. The CDR3, as DNA: TGTGCCTGGAGTCGGGGGGGTGGGGCCACAGATACGCAGTATTTT.

This chain connects TRBV18 to TRBJ1-2; D is perhaps TRBD1 (5 bases). The length of the CDR3 is 15 residues. Germline V gives CDR1 KGHSH, CDR2 LQKENI. Trimming shortened V by 4 bases and J by 4 bases, and 16 bases separated the two germline ends. CDR3 sequence reads: CASSLRDPGGYGYTF. The CDR3, as DNA: TGTGCCAGCTCACTAAGGGACCCCGGCGGCTATGGCTACACCTTC.

The V and J genes are TRBV5-4 and TRBJ2-7, with 14 positions matching TRBD2. Germline-derived CDR1 and CDR2 are SGHNT and YYREEE (reference sequence). The CDR3 is made up of 15 amino acids. The ends lost 4 bases at V and 2 bases at J; junction bases unmatched: 2. CDR3 nucleotides: TGTGCCAGCAGCAGGACTAGCGGGGGGACCTACGAGCAGTACTTC. Its protein is CASSRTSGGTYEQYF.

The V call is TRBV14, the J call TRBJ1-2; 8 nucleotides agree with TRBD1. CDR3 length: 13 amino acids. Trimming cost V 4 bases and J 8 bases; bases outside gene matches: 6. In germline, CDR1 is SGHDN, CDR2 FVKESK. CDR3 residues: CASSPRTGSGYTF. The CDR3 bases are TGTGCCAGCAGCCCCCGGACAGGGTCAGGCTACACCTTC.

CDR3 residues: CASSVGQGARNTIYF. The CDR3 bases are TGTGCCAGCAGCGTAGGCCAGGGTGCAAGAAACACCATATATTTT. The V and J genes are TRBV9 and TRBJ1-3, with TRBD1 as a possible D gene (5 bases). CDR3 length equals 15 residues. Germline loops: CDR1 SGDLS, CDR2 YYNGEE. The germline V and J ends were trimmed by 0 bases and 5 bases, with 12 bases remaining between them. Looking up the rest from reference TRBV9 and TRBJ1-3 gives the full variable domain: DSGVTQTPKHLITATGQRVTLRCSPRSGDLSVYWYQQSLDQGLQFLIQYYNGEERAKGNILERFSAQQFPDLHSELNLSSLELGDSALYFCASSVGQGARNTIYFGEGSWLTVV.

The chain has TRBV5-1 and TRBJ2-2; D not certain. CDR3 length equals 12 residues. V lost 0 bases and J 7 bases, leaving 4 bases between the germline ends. CDR1 and CDR2 from the germline V gene are SGHRS and YFSETQ. The CDR3 region is CASSLGSGELFF. As DNA, the CDR3 is TGCGCCAGCAGCTTGGGGAGCGGGGAGCTGTTTTTT.

The gene calls are TRBV28 and TRBJ1-1; 8 bases align to TRBD1. V was clipped by 3 bases and J by 1 base; unmatched bases: 1. Germline CDR1 is MDHEN and CDR2 is SYDVKM. This CDR3 contains 14 residues. CDR3 sequence: CASSFQGANTEAFF. The CDR3 region has the DNA TGTGCCAGCAGTTTTCAGGGGGCGAACACTGAAGCTTTCTTT.

The chain links TRBV9 to TRBJ2-3; 9 bases match TRBD2. Germline CDR1 reads SGDLS; CDR2 reads YYNGEE. Trimming took 1 base from V and 6 from J; bases not matched to a gene: 6. The CDR3 is 15 residues long. For the CDR3, the DNA is TGTGCCAGCAGCGTATCGGCGGGGGGGCGGGATACGCAGTATTTT. Translating it yields CASSVSAGGRDTQYF.

This clone was recorded once. The gene calls are TRBV5-1 and TRBJ1-5; 7 positions agree with TRBD1. After removal of 4 bases from V and 4 bases from J, the junction contained 11 bases not matched to a gene. This CDR3 has 16 residues. Germline CDR1 is SGHRS and CDR2 is YFSETQ. The DNA of the CDR3 is TGCGCCAGCAGCGTTATACCGGGACAGCCAAATCAGCCCCAGCATTTT. Translated: CASSVIPGQPNQPQHF.

This clone has only a few counts. This chain joins TRBV11-2 and TRBJ2-1; D not resolved. V was cut by 1 base and J by 0 bases, with 10 bases left in between. The CDR3 covers 16 residues. Germline V CDR1 and CDR2: SGHAT, FQNNGV. CDR3 nucleotides: TGTGCCAGCAGCTTAGGGGCCTACAGCTCCTACAATGAGCAGTTCTTC. This sequence encodes CASSLGAYSSYNEQFF. The full variable domain, in which reference TRBV11-2 and TRBJ2-1 provide the parts outside the CDR3, is EAGVAQSPRYKIIEKRQSVAFWCNPISGHATLYWYQQILGQGPKLLIQFQNNGVVDDSQLPKDRFSAERLKGVDSTLKIQPAKLEDSAVYLCASSLGAYSSYNEQFFGPGTRLTVL.